This T cell receptor (beta chain) stems from a study of T cell repertoires in cytomegalovirus infection. This clonotype was recorded at least ten times. V dropped 4 bases and J dropped 6; count of bases not matched to a gene: 4. The CDR3 runs to 14 residues. From germline, CDR1 is SGHTA and CDR2 FQGNSA. MiXCR, applied by TCRdb to the reads, yields one record per CDR3 protein. The profile shows about 200,000 distinct CDR3 sequences, 7.5% to 10% of them singletons. The sample taken for sequencing was PBMCs. J is TRBJ1-3 and V is TRBV7-2; TRBD1 agrees at 9 bases. This sequence was found in a human donor in good health (CMV status not recorded). Some clones in this sample may be carry-over from other donors' samples. The CDR3 here is CASSSGQGENTIYF. CDR3 bases: TGTGCCAGCAGCTCGGGACAGGGAGAAAACACCATATATTTT.